The clone carrying this T cell receptor (beta chain) is medium-sized within its sample. The entire patient cohort was treatment-naive prior to thyroid surgery. Trimming took 6 bases from V and 0 from J, leaving 21 bases between them. The CDR3 sequence is 16 residues long. Germline CDR1 reads DFQATT; CDR2 reads SNEGSKA (reference sequence). This specimen belongs to a study of metastatic and nonmetastatic thyroid tumors. TCRdb redid the clone calls on the PCR reads using MiXCR. The sample holds tens of thousands of clones, more than 20% seen once. The V call is TRBV20-1, the J call TRBJ2-7; maybe TRBD2 (5 bases). The clonotype comes from a male donor with papillary thyroid cancer or a benign thyroid nodule (not recorded which). Some clones in this sample may be carry-over from other donors' samples. Source material: tumor tissue. The CDR3 protein is CSAYPLAKRSSYEQYF. The CDR3 coding sequence is TGCAGTGCCTACCCCTTAGCGAAGAGGAGCTCCTACGAGCAGTACTTC.